This is a list of T cell receptor beta chains from one sample in a study of graft-versus-host responses after intestinal transplantation. Generated by immunoSEQ multiplex PCR, the TCRdb table keeps only in-frame clones and is missing some. The sample yields tens of thousands of clones, 89% seen once. For these TCRs, the target antigens are not known. The sample consisted of unstimulated CD8+ T cells sorted from spleen or lymph node cells, taken before intestinal transplant. These receptors all come from a human donor who received an intestinal transplant. The CDR3 runs from the conserved cysteine through the conserved F or W.

v_call	j_call	cdr3_aa
TRBV7-9	TRBJ2-1	CASSPQGQTTSYNEQFF
TRBV13	TRBJ1-2	CASSFLDRTPYTF
TRBV9	TRBJ2-1	CASSASGISYNEQFF
TRBV27	TRBJ2-7	CASSSIGQISSYEQYF
TRBV9	TRBJ2-1	CASSAPGGGAYNEQFF
TRBV19	TRBJ1-5	CASSPPGYQPQHF
TRBV4-1	TRBJ2-1	CASSPLAGGRKNEQFF
TRBV2	TRBJ2-2	CASSEARSSGSGELFF
TRBV28	TRBJ2-7	CASSPGSGRDYEQYF
TRBV5-1	TRBJ1-3	CASSSTLIGASGNTIYF
TRBV6-1	TRBJ2-7	CASSEAGGAAYEQYF
TRBV15	TRBJ2-1	CATSRGAGGYNEQFF
TRBV9	TRBJ1-3	CASSGQGPLSRNTIYF
TRBV6-4	TRBJ1-6	CASSDSTNSPLHF
TRBV7-3	TRBJ1-2	CASSFRGGYGYTF
TRBV7-9	TRBJ1-2	CASGGDPNYGYTF
TRBV28	TRBJ1-2	CASSFREGTADGYTF
TRBV27	TRBJ2-7	CASRKGVTGTYEQYF
TRBV6-4	TRBJ2-3	CASSDSTSGGADTQYF
TRBV6-1	TRBJ2-7	CASSEGALDLPYEQYF
TRBV2	TRBJ2-7	CASTPPTDLYYEQYF
TRBV4-1	TRBJ2-7	CASSPKLAGGSEQYF
TRBV10-3	TRBJ2-7	CAISEGQVHEQYF
TRBV7-9	TRBJ1-2	CASSLARTGDAVNYGYTF
TRBV4-1	TRBJ2-1	CASSQYLAGVNEQFF
TRBV20-1	TRBJ2-1	CSATPRDEQFF
TRBV15	TRBJ2-7	CATSRELATGGPYEQYF
TRBV5-4	TRBJ2-3	CASSLAALAGVSDTQYF
TRBV6-1	TRBJ1-1	CATHPQGATEAFF
TRBV18	TRBJ2-7	CASSPPYGSEQYF
TRBV9	TRBJ2-1	CASSAGNNEQFF
TRBV27	TRBJ2-5	CASSLWYEGAETQYF
TRBV9	TRBJ1-5	CASSVLNRGAQPQHF
TRBV6-4	TRBJ1-6	CASSDSTGGNSPLHF
TRBV6-6	TRBJ2-7	CASSPPQGSTYEQYF
TRBV5-4	TRBJ1-1	CASSSDRANTEAFF
TRBV10-3	TRBJ2-4	CAISEAGNDIQYF
TRBV18	TRBJ2-5	CASSRHPKTQYF
TRBV5-5	TRBJ1-2	CASSFTRINYGYTF
TRBV6-6	TRBJ2-3	CASSGTGGTQYF
TRBV5-8	TRBJ2-1	CASSLLAGGHNEQFF
TRBV7-9	TRBJ1-4	CASSFTRGTEKLFF
TRBV27	TRBJ1-2	CASSLSGGRDPSGYTF
TRBV29-1	TRBJ2-7	CSVVDRAKPYEQYF
TRBV5-4	TRBJ2-3	CASSPEWGTDTQYF